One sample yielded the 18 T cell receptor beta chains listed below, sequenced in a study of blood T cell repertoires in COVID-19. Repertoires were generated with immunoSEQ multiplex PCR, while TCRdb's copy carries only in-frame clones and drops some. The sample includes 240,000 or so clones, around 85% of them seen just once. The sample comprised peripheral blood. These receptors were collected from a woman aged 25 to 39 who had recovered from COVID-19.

In nucleotides, the CDR3 is TGCAGCGTCCTGACAGTGAACACTGAAGCTTTCTTT. It specifies CSVLTVNTEAFF. V gene TRBV29-1 combines with J gene TRBJ1-1; weak D call: TRBD1 (5 bases). In germline, CDR1 is SQVTM, CDR2 ANQGSEA. The CDR3 has 12 amino acids. With 6 bases removed from V and 0 bases from J, the gap between germline ends came to 8 bases.

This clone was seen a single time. CDR3 nucleotides: TGTGCCACCAGCAGAGGTACAAGTGGCCCAAATCAGCCCCAGCATTTT. This encodes CATSRGTSGPNQPQHF. The rearrangement uses TRBV15 and TRBJ1-5; D unresolved. Germline values: CDR1 LNHNV, CDR2 YYDKDF (reference sequence). CDR3 size: 16 residues. V lost 1 base to trimming and J lost 4 bases, with 14 bases between them. Using reference TRBV15 and TRBJ1-5 for the parts outside the CDR3, the full variable domain is DAMVIQNPRYQVTQFGKPVTLSCSQTLNHNVMYWYQQKSSQAPKLLFHYYDKDFNNEADTPDNFQSRRPNTSFCFLDIRSPGLGDTAMYLCATSRGTSGPNQPQHFGDGTRLSIL.

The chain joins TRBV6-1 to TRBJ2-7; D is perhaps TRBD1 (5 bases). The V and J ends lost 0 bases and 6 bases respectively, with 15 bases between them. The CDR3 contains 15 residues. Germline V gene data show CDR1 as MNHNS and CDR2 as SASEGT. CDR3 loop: CASSEAGRQGSEQYF. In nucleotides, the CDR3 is TGTGCCAGCAGTGAAGCGGGGCGCCAGGGAAGCGAGCAGTACTTC.

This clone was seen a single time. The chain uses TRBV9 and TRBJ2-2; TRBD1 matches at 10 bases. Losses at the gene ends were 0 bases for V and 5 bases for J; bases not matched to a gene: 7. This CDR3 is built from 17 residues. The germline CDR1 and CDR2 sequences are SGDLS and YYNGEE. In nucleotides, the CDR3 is TGTGCCAGCAGCGTAGGTGAGGGACAGGGGAGAACCGGGGAGCTGTTTTTT. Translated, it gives CASSVGEGQGRTGELFF.

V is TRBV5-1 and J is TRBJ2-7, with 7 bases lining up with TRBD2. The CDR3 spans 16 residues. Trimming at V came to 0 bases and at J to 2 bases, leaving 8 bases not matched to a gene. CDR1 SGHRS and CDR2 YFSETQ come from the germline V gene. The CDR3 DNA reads TGCGCCAGCAGCTTGGCATGGGGGGGTACTACCTACGAGCAGTACTTC. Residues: CASSLAWGGTTYEQYF.

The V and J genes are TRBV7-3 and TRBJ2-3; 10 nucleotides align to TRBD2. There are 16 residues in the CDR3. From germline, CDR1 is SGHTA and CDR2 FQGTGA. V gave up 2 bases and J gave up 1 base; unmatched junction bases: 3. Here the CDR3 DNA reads TGTGCCAGCAGCTTACTTAGCGGGGGGCGCACAGATACGCAGTATTTT. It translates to CASSLLSGGRTDTQYF.

The CDR3 nucleotides read TGTGCCAGCAGCCCCAGAGCGGGCCCCCCGGATACGCAGTATTTT. Amino acid sequence: CASSPRAGPPDTQYF. The chain links TRBV7-9 to TRBJ2-3, with a possible D match to TRBD2 (6 bases). The V gene lost 5 bases and the J gene lost 6 bases, with 18 bases spanning the gap. Germline assignment: CDR1 SEHNR and CDR2 FQNEAQ (reference sequence). The CDR3 extends over 15 amino acids.

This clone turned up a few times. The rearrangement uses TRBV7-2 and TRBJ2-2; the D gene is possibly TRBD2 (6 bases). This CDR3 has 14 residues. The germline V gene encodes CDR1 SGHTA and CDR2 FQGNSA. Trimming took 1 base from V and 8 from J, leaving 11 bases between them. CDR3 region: CASSLVLASGELFF. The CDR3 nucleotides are TGTGCCAGCAGCTTAGTTCTAGCGTCTGGGGAGCTGTTTTTT.

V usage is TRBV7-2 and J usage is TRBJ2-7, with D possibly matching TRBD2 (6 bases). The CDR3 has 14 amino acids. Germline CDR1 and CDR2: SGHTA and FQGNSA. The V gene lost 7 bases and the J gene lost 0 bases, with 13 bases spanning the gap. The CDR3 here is CASTPRGGSYEQYF. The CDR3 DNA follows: TGTGCCAGCACCCCGCGGGGCGGCTCCTACGAGCAGTACTTC.

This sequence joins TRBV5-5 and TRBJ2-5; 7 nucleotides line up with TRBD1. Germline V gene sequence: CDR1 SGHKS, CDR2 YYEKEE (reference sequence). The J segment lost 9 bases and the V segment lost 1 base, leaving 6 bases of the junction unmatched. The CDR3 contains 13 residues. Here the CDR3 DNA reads TGTGCCAGCAGCTTGAGGGGGCCCCGAGCCCAGTACTTC. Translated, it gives CASSLRGPRAQYF.

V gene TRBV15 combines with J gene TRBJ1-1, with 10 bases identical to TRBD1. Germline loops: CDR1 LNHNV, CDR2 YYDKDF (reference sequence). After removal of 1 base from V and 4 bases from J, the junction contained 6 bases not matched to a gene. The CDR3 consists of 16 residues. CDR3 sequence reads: CATSRVVGTGATEAFF. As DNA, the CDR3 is TGTGCCACCAGCAGAGTCGTTGGGACAGGGGCCACTGAAGCTTTCTTT.

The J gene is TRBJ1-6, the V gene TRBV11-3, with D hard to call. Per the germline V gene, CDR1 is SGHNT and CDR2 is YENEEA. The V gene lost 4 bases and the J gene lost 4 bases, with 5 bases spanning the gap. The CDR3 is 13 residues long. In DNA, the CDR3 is TGTGCCAGCAGCTACAGTTATAATTCACCCCTCCACTTT. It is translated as CASSYSYNSPLHF.

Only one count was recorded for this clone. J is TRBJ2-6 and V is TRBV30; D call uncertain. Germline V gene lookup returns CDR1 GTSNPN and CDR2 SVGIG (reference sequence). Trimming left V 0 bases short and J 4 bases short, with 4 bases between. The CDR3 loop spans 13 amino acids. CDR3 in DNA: TGTGCCTGGAGTGTAGCCGGGGCCAACGTCCTGACTTTC. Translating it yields CAWSVAGANVLTF.

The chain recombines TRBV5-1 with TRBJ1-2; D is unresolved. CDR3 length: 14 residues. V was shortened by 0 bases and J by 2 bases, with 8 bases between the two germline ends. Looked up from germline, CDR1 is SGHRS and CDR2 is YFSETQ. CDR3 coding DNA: TGCGCCAGCAGCTTGGGTGGCCCCAACTATGGCTACACCTTC. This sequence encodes CASSLGGPNYGYTF.

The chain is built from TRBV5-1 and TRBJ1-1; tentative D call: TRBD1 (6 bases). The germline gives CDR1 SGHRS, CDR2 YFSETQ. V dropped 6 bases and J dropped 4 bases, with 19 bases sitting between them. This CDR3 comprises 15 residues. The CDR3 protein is CASNPTGGRGTEAFF. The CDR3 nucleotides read TGCGCCAGCAACCCCACCGGGGGGCGAGGCACTGAAGCTTTCTTT.

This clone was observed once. The CDR3 sequence: CASSQGLAGVLGYEQYF. Written as DNA, the CDR3 is TGTGCCAGCAGTCAGGGACTAGCGGGGGTTCTGGGCTACGAGCAGTACTTC. The rearrangement uses TRBV27 and TRBJ2-7, with 14 nucleotides matching TRBD2. Germline trimming cut 5 bases from V and 3 bases from J; bases unmatched to any gene: 9. Germline V lookup: CDR1 MNHEY, CDR2 SMNVEV (reference sequence). This CDR3 has 17 residues.

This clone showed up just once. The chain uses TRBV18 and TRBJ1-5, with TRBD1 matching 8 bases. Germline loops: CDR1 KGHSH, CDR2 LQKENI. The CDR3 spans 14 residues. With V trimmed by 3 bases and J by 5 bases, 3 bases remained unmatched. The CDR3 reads CASSPGQGHQPQHF. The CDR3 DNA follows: TGTGCCAGCTCACCTGGACAGGGTCATCAGCCCCAGCATTTT.

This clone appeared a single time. The CDR3 spells CATSDLAAGSRVLHF. CDR3 in DNA: TGTGCCACCAGTGATTTGGCGGCAGGGTCTCGAGTCCTCCACTTT. The chain links TRBV24-1 to TRBJ1-6; possible D gene TRBD1, 5 bases. The CDR3 spans 15 residues. Germline CDR1 reads KGHDR; CDR2 reads SFDVKD. V lost 0 bases and J 15 bases, leaving 17 bases between the germline ends.